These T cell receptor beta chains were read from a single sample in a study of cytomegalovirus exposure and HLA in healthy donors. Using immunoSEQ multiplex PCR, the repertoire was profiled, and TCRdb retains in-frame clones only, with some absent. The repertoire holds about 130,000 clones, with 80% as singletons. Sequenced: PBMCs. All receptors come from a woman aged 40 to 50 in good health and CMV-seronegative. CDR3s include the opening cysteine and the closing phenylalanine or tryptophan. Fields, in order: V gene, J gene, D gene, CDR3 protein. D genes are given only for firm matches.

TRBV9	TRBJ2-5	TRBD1	CASSPGTAQETQYF
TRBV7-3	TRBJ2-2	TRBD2	CASSKPSGGNTGELFF
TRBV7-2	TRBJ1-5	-	CASSFPGVQPQHF
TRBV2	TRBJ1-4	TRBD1	CASMPGGEKLFF
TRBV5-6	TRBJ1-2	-	CASSFGGNAYGYTF
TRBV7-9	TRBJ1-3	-	CASSPSGSSGNTIYF
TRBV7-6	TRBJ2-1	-	CASSLSPGPGDEQFF
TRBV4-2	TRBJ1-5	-	CASSQERAGNQPQHF
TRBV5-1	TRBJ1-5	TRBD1	CASSLTGAGQPQHF
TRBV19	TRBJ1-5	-	CASSIAAGSNQPQHF
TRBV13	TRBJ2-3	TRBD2	CASSLGLQRGGVDTQYF
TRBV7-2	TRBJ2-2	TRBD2	CASSLRASGNSGELFF
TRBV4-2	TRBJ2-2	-	CASSQDWATGELFF
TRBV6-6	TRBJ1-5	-	CASTRGSLNQPQHF
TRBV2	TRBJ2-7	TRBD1	CASVRDRDEQYF
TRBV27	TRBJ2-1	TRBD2	CASRGLVINEQFF
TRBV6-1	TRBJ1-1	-	CASRAWNTEAFF
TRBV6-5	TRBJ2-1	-	CASSYRGNEQFF
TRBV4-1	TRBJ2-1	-	CASSQGPTRRFNEQFF
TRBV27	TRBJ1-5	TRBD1	CASSLTGLDNQPQHF
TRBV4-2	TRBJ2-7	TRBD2	CASSGTSGEPYEQYF
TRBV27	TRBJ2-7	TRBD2	CASSTSTSGTYEQYF
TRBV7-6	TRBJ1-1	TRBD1	CASRDETGCAEAFF
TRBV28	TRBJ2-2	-	CASSLSWRELFF
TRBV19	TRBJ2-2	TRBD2	CASSAPPGAGVRSGELFF
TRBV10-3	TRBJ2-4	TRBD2	CATWGEAREAVKNIQYF
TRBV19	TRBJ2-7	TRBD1	CASSIDNRGAEQYF
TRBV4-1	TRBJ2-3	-	CASSASGKSTDTQYF
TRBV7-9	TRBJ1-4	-	CASSPTWGGDEKLFF
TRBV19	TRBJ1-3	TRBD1	CASAPRAGQTNRSGNTIYF
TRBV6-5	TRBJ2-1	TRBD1	CASSYSGTAYNEQFF
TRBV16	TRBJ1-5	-	CASSQSGQGSQPQHF
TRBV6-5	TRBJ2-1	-	CASGSGNEQFF
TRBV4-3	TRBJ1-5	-	CASSQDILRPQHF
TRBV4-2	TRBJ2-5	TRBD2	CASSSASGGNQETQYF